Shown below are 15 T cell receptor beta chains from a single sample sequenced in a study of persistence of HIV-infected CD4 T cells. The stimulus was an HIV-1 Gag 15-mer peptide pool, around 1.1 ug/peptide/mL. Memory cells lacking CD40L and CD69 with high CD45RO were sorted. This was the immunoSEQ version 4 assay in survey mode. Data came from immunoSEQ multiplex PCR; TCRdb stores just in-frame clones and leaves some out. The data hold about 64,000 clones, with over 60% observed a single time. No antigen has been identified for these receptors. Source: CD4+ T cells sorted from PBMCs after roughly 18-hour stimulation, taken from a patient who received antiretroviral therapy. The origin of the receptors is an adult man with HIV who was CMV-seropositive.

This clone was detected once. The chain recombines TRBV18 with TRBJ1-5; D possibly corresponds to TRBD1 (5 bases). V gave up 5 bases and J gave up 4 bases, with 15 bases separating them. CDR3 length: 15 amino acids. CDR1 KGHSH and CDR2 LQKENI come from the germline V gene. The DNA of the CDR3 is TGTGCCAGCTCATCTCGAGGGGATAGGAATCAGCCCCAGCATTTT. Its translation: CASSSRGDRNQPQHF.

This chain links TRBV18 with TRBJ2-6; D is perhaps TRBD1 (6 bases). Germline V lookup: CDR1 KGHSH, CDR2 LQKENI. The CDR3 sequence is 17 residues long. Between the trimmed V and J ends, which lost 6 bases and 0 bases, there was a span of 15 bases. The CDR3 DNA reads TGTGCCAGCTCGGTAACAGGGACCGACTCTGGGGCCAACGTCCTGACTTTC. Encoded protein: CASSVTGTDSGANVLTF. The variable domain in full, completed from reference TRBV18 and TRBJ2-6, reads NAGVMQNPRHLVRRRGQEARLRCSPMKGHSHVYWYRQLPEEGLKFMVYLQKENIIDESGMPKERFSAEFPKEGPSILRIQQVVRGDSAAYFCASSVTGTDSGANVLTFGAGSRLTVL.

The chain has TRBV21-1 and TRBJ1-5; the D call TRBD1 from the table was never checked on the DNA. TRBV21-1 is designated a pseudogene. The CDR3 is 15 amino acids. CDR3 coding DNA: TGTGCCAGCAGCTACCGGACAGGGGACAATCAGCCCCAGCATTTT. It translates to CASSYRTGDNQPQHF.

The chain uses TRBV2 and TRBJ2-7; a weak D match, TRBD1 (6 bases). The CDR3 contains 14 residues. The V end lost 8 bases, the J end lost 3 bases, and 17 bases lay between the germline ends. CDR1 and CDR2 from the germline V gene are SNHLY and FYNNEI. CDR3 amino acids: CASASDTGIYEQYF. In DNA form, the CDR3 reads TGTGCCAGCGCCTCGGATACAGGGATCTACGAGCAGTACTTC. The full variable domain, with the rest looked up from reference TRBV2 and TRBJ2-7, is EPEVTQTPSHQVTQMGQEVILRCVPISNHLYFYWYRQILGQKVEFLVSFYNNEISEKSEIFDDQFSVERPDGSNFTLKIRSTKLEDSAMYFCASASDTGIYEQYFGPGTRLTVT.

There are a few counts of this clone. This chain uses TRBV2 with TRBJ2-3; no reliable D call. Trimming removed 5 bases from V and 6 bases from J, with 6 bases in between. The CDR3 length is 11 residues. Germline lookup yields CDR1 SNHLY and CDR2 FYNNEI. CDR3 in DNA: TGTGCCAGCAGTCCGAAGGATACGCAGTATTTT. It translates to CASSPKDTQYF.

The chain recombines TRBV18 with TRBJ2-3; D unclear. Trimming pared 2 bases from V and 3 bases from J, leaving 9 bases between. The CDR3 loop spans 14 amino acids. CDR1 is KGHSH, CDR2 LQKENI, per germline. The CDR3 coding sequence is TGTGCCAGCTCACCAGGGTCGAAGACAGATACGCAGTATTTT. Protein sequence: CASSPGSKTDTQYF.

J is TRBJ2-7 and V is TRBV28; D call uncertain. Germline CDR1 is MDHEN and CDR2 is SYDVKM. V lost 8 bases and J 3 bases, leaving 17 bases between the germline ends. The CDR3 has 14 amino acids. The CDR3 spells CASGPTVVHYEQYF. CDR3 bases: TGTGCCAGCGGACCGACGGTTGTTCACTACGAGCAGTACTTC. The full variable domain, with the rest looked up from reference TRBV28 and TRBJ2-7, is DVKVTQSSRYLVKRTGEKVFLECVQDMDHENMFWYRQDPGLGLRLIYFSYDVKMKEKGDIPEGYSVSREKKERFSLILESASTNQTSMYLCASGPTVVHYEQYFGPGTRLTVT.

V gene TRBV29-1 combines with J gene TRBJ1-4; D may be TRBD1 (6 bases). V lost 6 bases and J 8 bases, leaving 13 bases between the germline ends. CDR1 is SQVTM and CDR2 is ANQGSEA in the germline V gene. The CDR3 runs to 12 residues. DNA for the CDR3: TGCAGCGTGGGAGGGGGAGGCGAAAAACTGTTTTTT. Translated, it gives CSVGGGGEKLFF.

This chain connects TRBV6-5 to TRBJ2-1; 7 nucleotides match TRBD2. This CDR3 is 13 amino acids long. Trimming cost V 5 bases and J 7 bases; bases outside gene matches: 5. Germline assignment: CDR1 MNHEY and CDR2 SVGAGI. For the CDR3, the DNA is TGTGCCAGCAGTCCCGGGGGGAGGAATGAGCAGTTCTTC. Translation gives CASSPGGRNEQFF.

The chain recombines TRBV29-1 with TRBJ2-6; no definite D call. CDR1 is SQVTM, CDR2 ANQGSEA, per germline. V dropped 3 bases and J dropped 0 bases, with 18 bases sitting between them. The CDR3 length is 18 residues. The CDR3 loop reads CSVELGRARNSGANVLTF. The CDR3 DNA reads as TGCAGCGTTGAGCTCGGACGGGCTCGAAACTCTGGGGCCAACGTCCTGACTTTC.

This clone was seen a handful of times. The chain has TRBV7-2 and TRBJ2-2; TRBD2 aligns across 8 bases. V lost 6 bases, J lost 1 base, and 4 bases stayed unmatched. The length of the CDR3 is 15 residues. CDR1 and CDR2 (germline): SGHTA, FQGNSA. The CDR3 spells CASRKGLGNTGELFF. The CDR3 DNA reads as TGTGCCAGCAGAAAGGGACTAGGGAACACCGGGGAGCTGTTTTTT.

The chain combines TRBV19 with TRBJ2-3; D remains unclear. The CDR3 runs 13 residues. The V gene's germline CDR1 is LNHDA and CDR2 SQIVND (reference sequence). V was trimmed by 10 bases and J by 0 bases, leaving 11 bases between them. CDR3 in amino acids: CATTEGSTDTQYF. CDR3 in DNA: TGTGCCACCACGGAAGGTAGCACAGATACGCAGTATTTT.

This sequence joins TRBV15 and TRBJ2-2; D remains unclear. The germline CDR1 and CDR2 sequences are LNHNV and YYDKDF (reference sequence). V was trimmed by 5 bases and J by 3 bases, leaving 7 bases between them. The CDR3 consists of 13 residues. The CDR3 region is CATSPRHTGELFF. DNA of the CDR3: TGTGCCACCAGCCCCCGGCACACCGGGGAGCTGTTTTTT.

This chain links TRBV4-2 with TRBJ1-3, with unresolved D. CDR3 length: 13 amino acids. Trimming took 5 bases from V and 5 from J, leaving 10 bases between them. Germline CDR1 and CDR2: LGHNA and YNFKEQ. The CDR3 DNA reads TGTGCCAGCAGCTCCGGGGAACGAAACACCATATATTTT. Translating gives CASSSGERNTIYF.

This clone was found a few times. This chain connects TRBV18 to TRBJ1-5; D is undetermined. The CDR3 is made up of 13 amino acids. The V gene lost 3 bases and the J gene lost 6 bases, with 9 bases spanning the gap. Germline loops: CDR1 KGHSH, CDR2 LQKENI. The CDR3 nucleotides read TGTGCCAGCTCACCGCAGGAGAGTCAGCCCCAGCATTTT. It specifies CASSPQESQPQHF. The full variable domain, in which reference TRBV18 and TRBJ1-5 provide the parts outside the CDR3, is NAGVMQNPRHLVRRRGQEARLRCSPMKGHSHVYWYRQLPEEGLKFMVYLQKENIIDESGMPKERFSAEFPKEGPSILRIQQVVRGDSAAYFCASSPQESQPQHFGDGTRLSIL.